The T cell receptor beta chain under discussion was sequenced for a study of PD-1 blockade in classical Hodgkin lymphoma. Time point given: cycle 4 day 1 (C4D1), after 6 weeks of nivolumab. Each and every patient relapsed after autologous stem cell transplantation, and patients got differing brentuximab vedotin exposure. Sequencing was performed with immunoSEQ multiplex PCR; in TCRdb, only in-frame clones are kept and a portion is missing. The top ten hold approximately 6.5% of the sample, which has tens of thousands of clones, 86% seen once. Trimming at V came to 0 bases and at J to 5 bases, leaving 10 bases not matched to a gene. Germline assignment: CDR1 SNHLY and CDR2 FYNNEI. CDR3 length equals 17 residues.

The receptor comes from a human donor with classical Hodgkin lymphoma. The V gene is TRBV2, the J gene TRBJ2-5; TRBD1 matches 9 bases. Sequencing used peripheral blood mononuclear cells (PBMCs), obtained before the fourth cycle of nivolumab. The CDR3 spells CASSEAGRQGGRETQYF. The CDR3 DNA reads TGTGCCAGCAGTGAAGCGGGACGACAGGGGGGTCGGGAGACCCAGTACTTC.